This T cell receptor beta chain comes out of a study of CXCR3-negative and CXCR3-positive naive CD8 T cells. General study findings and limits: CXCR3-expressing naive cells carried TRB CDR3s more hydrophobic than those of CXCR3-negative naive cells.

Each TRB cDNA library was prepared by 5' RACE (with UMI labels). With the 5' RACE reads reprocessed, TCRdb shows one record per CDR3 protein and no DNA. The sample has 65,000 to 90,000 distinct CDR3 sequences, and its top ten clones hold 0.62%. The CDR3 has 14 amino acids. Per germline, CDR1 LNHDA and CDR2 SQIVND (reference sequence). Details on this clonotype: Its antigen is currently unknown.

The receptor comes from a human donor in good health. Some clones in this sample may be carry-over from other donors' samples. The chain has TRBV19 and TRBJ1-2; with no DNA, the TCRdb D assignment of TRBD1 cannot be verified. The specimen was naive CXCR3+ CD8+ T cells from blood. Subset defined: CD45RO-CCR7+CD27+CD95- naive CD8+ T cells expressing CXCR3 (TNR3+). The CDR3 sequence is CASSSGTGAYGYTF.